The 20 T cell receptor beta chains below were found in one sample sequenced in a study of blood T cells in healthy people across ages. The use of a sample-barcoded 5' primer and a J-beta primer mix characterized a second PCR of about 6 to 11 cycles. TCRdb recomputed calls from the 5' RACE reads with MiXCR, one row per CDR3 protein. Here the sample spans 540,000 or so distinct CDR3 sequences, 40% to 55% being singletons. Sequencing used blood. These receptors were obtained from an older man in good health.

V usage is TRBV27 and J usage is TRBJ1-5; no clear D. Germline assignment: CDR1 MNHEY and CDR2 SMNVEV (reference sequence). Trimming stripped 6 bases from V and 0 bases from J, with 12 bases between. This CDR3 has 15 residues. CDR3 coding DNA: TGTGCCAGCAGGGAACAGACGAATAGCAATCAGCCCCAGCATTTT. Protein: CASREQTNSNQPQHF.

The rearrangement uses TRBV10-3 and TRBJ1-5; D is possibly TRBD1 (5 bases). V was pared by 2 bases and J by 2 bases, with 13 bases between. Germline lookup yields CDR1 ENHRY and CDR2 SYGVKD. The CDR3 runs 16 residues. The CDR3 spells CAISEVVTVGNQPQHF. In DNA, the CDR3 is TGTGCCATCAGTGAGGTTGTGACAGTGGGCAATCAGCCCCAGCATTTT.

The rearrangement links TRBV27 to TRBJ2-5, with 14 nucleotides matching TRBD2. With V trimmed by 4 bases and J by 4 bases, 2 bases remained unmatched. Germline CDR1 MNHEY, CDR2 SMNVEV (reference sequence). The CDR3 is 15 amino acids. CDR3: CASSYGTSGGETQYF. DNA for the CDR3: TGTGCCAGCAGTTACGGGACTAGCGGGGGAGAGACCCAGTACTTC.

The V call is TRBV29-1, the J call TRBJ1-2; D is ambiguous. This CDR3 is built from 10 residues. CDR1 SQVTM and CDR2 ANQGSEA come from the germline V gene. V was trimmed by 8 bases and J by 6 bases, leaving 10 bases between them. The CDR3 coding sequence is TGCAGCTTGTATTCCGATGGCTACACCTTC. The encoded protein is CSLYSDGYTF. The full variable domain, with the rest looked up from reference TRBV29-1 and TRBJ1-2, is SAVISQKPSRDICQRGTSLTIQCQVDSQVTMMFWYRQQPGQSLTLIATANQGSEATYESGFVIDKFPISRPNLTFSTLTVSNMSPEDSSIYLCSLYSDGYTFGSGTRLTVV.

The chain carries TRBV20-1 and TRBJ2-1; the D gene could be TRBD1 or TRBD2 (5 bases each). V was trimmed by 0 bases and J by 5 bases, leaving 17 bases between them. CDR1 is DFQATT, CDR2 SNEGSKA, per germline (reference sequence). This CDR3 has 16 residues. CDR3 loop: CSARDVRGANNNEQFF. The CDR3, as DNA: TGCAGTGCTAGAGATGTGAGGGGAGCTAATAACAATGAGCAGTTCTTC.

For this clonotype: This may be a read error, as it is one base from a much larger clone. The chain couples TRBV7-9 to TRBJ2-1; D could derive from TRBD1 or TRBD2 (5 bases each). CDR1 and CDR2 from the germline V gene are SEHNR and FQNEAQ (reference sequence). The CDR3 consists of 12 residues. CDR3 sequence reads: CVSSHWGNEQFF. The CDR3 DNA sequence: TGTGTCAGCAGTCATTGGGGGAATGAGCAGTTCTTC.

In its sample, this clonotype was seen a few times. The chain uses TRBV9 and TRBJ2-1; D is possibly TRBD1 (6 bases). V was cut by 2 bases and J by 10 bases, with 10 bases left in between. CDR1 and CDR2 (germline): SGDLS, YYNGEE. The CDR3 has 12 amino acids. The CDR3 coding sequence is TGTGCCAGCAGCGTGTGGGGGCAGGAGCAGTTCTTC. This gives the protein CASSVWGQEQFF.

The chain recombines TRBV7-2 with TRBJ2-1; unclear D gene. From germline, CDR1 is SGHTA and CDR2 FQGNSA. The CDR3 loop spans 14 amino acids. V lost 5 bases to trimming and J lost 7 bases, with 15 bases between them. DNA for the CDR3: TGTGCCAGCAGCGAAGCCGTGACTGCAAATGAGCAGTTCTTC. Translated: CASSEAVTANEQFF.

This clonotype showed up just a few times. The rearrangement joins TRBV7-9 to TRBJ2-1, with 8 bases that match TRBD2. The CDR3 spans 16 residues. Germline CDR1 SEHNR, CDR2 FQNEAQ (reference sequence). The trim removed 5 bases at V and 0 bases at J, leaving 6 bases unmatched. The CDR3 sequence: CASSPWTSHSYNEQFF. The CDR3 region has the DNA TGTGCCAGCAGCCCGTGGACTAGCCACTCCTACAATGAGCAGTTCTTC.

V is TRBV5-1 and J is TRBJ2-5, with a tentative D call TRBD2 (5 bases). The J call is in doubt because the DNA end fits TRBJ2-7 better. The CDR3 totals 15 residues. Germline CDR1 is SGHRS and CDR2 is YFSETQ. The chain's CDR3 is CASSLAGARGDEQYF. The CDR3 region has the DNA TGCGCCAGCAGCTTGGCCGGTGCTCGGGGAGACGAGCAGTACTTC.

The chain uses TRBV11-2 and TRBJ2-1; TRBD2 matches 11 bases. Trimming took 2 bases from V and 6 from J; bases not matched to a gene: 9. CDR1 SGHAT and CDR2 FQNNGV come from the germline V gene. The CDR3 sequence is 17 residues long. CDR3 amino acids: CASSLMDLAGGGNEQFF. For the CDR3, the DNA is TGTGCCAGCAGCTTAATGGATCTAGCGGGAGGTGGCAATGAGCAGTTCTTC.

The chain uses TRBV20-1 and TRBJ2-3; 7 bases map to TRBD2. This CDR3 region has 16 residues. Germline CDR1 is DFQATT and CDR2 is SNEGSKA (reference sequence). J lost 6 bases, V lost 6 bases, and 18 bases had no gene match. CDR3 amino acids: CSAPTARAGVGDTQYF. Here the CDR3 DNA reads TGCAGTGCACCCACGGCGAGGGCGGGAGTGGGGGATACGCAGTATTTT.

This clonotype has more than one count but fewer than ten. The chain has TRBV7-9 and TRBJ2-1; TRBD2 agrees at 10 bases. Germline CDR1 SEHNR, CDR2 FQNEAQ (reference sequence). The ends lost 5 bases at V and 0 bases at J; junction bases unmatched: 7. This CDR3 is built from 17 residues. CDR3 sequence reads: CASSTPPSGGSYNEQFF. Here the CDR3 DNA reads TGTGCCAGCAGCACCCCTCCTAGCGGGGGCTCCTACAATGAGCAGTTCTTC.

This clonotype was observed a few times. The chain employs TRBV6-2 or TRBV6-3 and TRBJ1-5, with D perhaps TRBD1 (5 bases). CDR3 length: 15 residues. Trimming left V 7 bases short and J 0 bases short, with 13 bases between. Looked up from germline, CDR1 is MNHEY and CDR2 is SVGEGT. This CDR3 is CASNKGRYSNQPQHF. CDR3 nucleotide sequence: TGTGCCAGCAATAAGGGACGGTATAGCAATCAGCCCCAGCATTTT.

Comment on this clonotype: Just one base apart from a much larger clone, this may be a read error. The chain recombines TRBV6-6 with TRBJ2-5; unclear D gene. The DNA end lines up better with TRBJ2-7; the J call may be wrong. Germline V gives CDR1 MNHNY, CDR2 SVGAGI (reference sequence). There are 13 residues in the CDR3. CDR3 protein: CASSYMGIYEQYF. For the CDR3, the DNA is TGTGCCAGCAGTTACATGGGTATCTACGAGCAGTACTTC.

This clonotype was counted only a few times. V and J are TRBV4-1 and TRBJ1-1; D is perhaps TRBD1 (6 bases). Germline CDR1 is MGHRA and CDR2 is YSYEKL. This CDR3 is 14 amino acids long. Trimming cost V 4 bases and J 5 bases, with 14 bases left between them. DNA for the CDR3: TGCGCCAGCAGCCCACCTACAGGGATGACTGAAGCTTTCTTT. Translating gives CASSPPTGMTEAFF.

This clonotype has just a few counts. The CDR3 reads CSAIPPGANVLTF. CDR3 coding DNA: TGCAGTGCTATCCCTCCTGGGGCCAACGTCCTGACTTTC. The J gene is TRBJ2-6, the V gene TRBV20-1; D is unclear. The germline gives CDR1 DFQATT, CDR2 SNEGSKA (reference sequence). This CDR3 spans 13 amino acids. Trimming stripped 4 bases from V and 2 bases from J, with 6 bases between.

V and J are TRBV27 and TRBJ2-3; D possibly corresponds to TRBD2 (7 bases). V was clipped by 2 bases and J by 2 bases, with 11 bases between them. The V gene's germline CDR1 is MNHEY and CDR2 SMNVEV (reference sequence). This CDR3 spans 15 amino acids. The CDR3 bases are TGTGCCAGCAGTTTACGGGGGGCCCCCACAGATACGCAGTATTTT. It is translated as CASSLRGAPTDTQYF.

The chain links TRBV20-1 to TRBJ2-6; D not resolved. The germline V gene encodes CDR1 DFQATT and CDR2 SNEGSKA (reference sequence). This CDR3 has 12 amino acids. The V end lost 6 bases, the J end lost 2 bases, and 5 bases lay between the germline ends. The CDR3 sequence is CSAPAGANVLTF. CDR3 coding DNA: TGCAGTGCCCCCGCTGGGGCCAACGTCCTGACTTTC.

The CDR3 spells CASSLYPQGLGTDTQYF. CDR3 sequence (DNA): TGCGCCAGCAGCTTGTATCCACAGGGACTAGGAACAGATACGCAGTATTTT. V gene TRBV5-1 combines with J gene TRBJ2-3, with 8 bases lining up with TRBD2. The CDR3 sequence is 17 residues long. CDR1 is SGHRS and CDR2 is YFSETQ in the germline V gene. J was trimmed by 3 bases and V by 1 base; bases with no gene match: 10.